The sequence of this T cell receptor beta chain was determined in a study of regulatory T cells in long-lasting Graves disease. TCR beta libraries were built with iRepertoire HTBI primers and Arm-PCR of CDR3 regions. TCRdb fed the multiplex PCR reads into MiXCR, producing one record per CDR3 protein. Of 300,000 to 400,000 distinct CDR3 sequences listed, 15% to 20% are singletons. Indicated time point: newly diagnosed GD, antithyroid drugs for less than 3 months. RNA extracted from PBMCs served as the sequencing template. The specimen was peripheral blood mononuclear cells (PBMCs), collected at new diagnosis, from a patient treated with antithyroid drugs. This TCR came from a female donor with Graves disease.

The CDR3 here is CATSESPGHPGGYQETQYF. In DNA form, the CDR3 reads TGTGCCACCAGTGAGTCCCCGGGACATCCGGGAGGGTACCAAGAGACCCAGTACTTC. The chain combines TRBV24-1 with TRBJ2-5; 8 bases map to TRBD2. CDR3 length equals 19 residues. The germline V gene has CDR1 KGHDR and CDR2 SFDVKD. The V and J ends lost 4 bases and 0 bases, in that order; junction bases with no gene match: 15.